This T cell receptor (beta chain) was observed in a study of shared clonotypes between healthy human individuals. Study-wide findings and caveats: When compared with the clonotypes that were shared by all four sorted-subset donors, the non-shared clonotypes turned out to have lower generation probabilities.

Some clones are missing from TCRdb's copy, which holds only in-frame ones; the method was immunoSEQ multiplex PCR. The sample includes some 350,000 clones, around 72% of them seen just once. Germline CDR1 and CDR2: SGDLS and YYNGEE. V gave up 4 bases and J gave up 4 bases, with 11 bases separating them. This CDR3 contains 13 residues. Concerning this clone: Its antigen is still unknown.

The clonotype was recovered from a man between 25 and 39 years old in good health. The sample taken for sequencing was memory CD4+ T cells sorted from blood. Subset: CD45RA-negative fraction. This chain connects TRBV9 to TRBJ1-2; TRBD1 is a possible D gene (5 bases). CDR3 DNA: TGTGCCAGCAGCCCCATAAGGGGCTATGGCTACACCTTC. Amino acids: CASSPIRGYGYTF.